This is a list of T cell receptor beta chains from one sample in a study of neurological immune-mediated disorders. TCRdb re-analysed the 5' RACE reads in MiXCR, keeping a single row per CDR3 protein. The sample consists of about 52,000 distinct CDR3 sequences, approximately 3.9% of them appearing once. The sequencing input was PBMCs. All receptors derive from a man younger than 40 with multiple sclerosis. Both conserved end residues are part of each CDR3. The D gene is left open where the match is weak. Clone size appears in some rows only: once, few, many, or a class for an expanded clone.

d_gene: TRBD1; j_gene: TRBJ1-4; v_gene: TRBV25-1; abundance: many; CDR3nt: TGTGCCAGCAGTGTCCGGACAGGGAGTGGAGAAAAACTGTTTTTT; CDR3aa: CASSVRTGSGEKLFF
d_gene: NA; j_gene: TRBJ1-2; v_gene: TRBV15; abundance: many; CDR3nt: TGTGCCACCAGCAGGGACAGCGTTGGCTACACCTTC; CDR3aa: CATSRDSVGYTF
d_gene: TRBD1; j_gene: TRBJ1-5; v_gene: TRBV20-1; abundance: many; CDR3nt: TGCAGTGCTATCAACCCCCTTCAGGGGGCGGATCAGCCCCAGCATTTT; CDR3aa: CSAINPLQGADQPQHF
d_gene: NA; j_gene: TRBJ1-1; v_gene: TRBV29-1; abundance: many; CDR3nt: TGCAGCGTTGAAGGAGGGGACACTGAAGCTTTCTTT; CDR3aa: CSVEGGDTEAFF
d_gene: NA; j_gene: TRBJ2-7; v_gene: TRBV7-9; abundance: NA; CDR3nt: TGTGCCAGCAGCTGGGGACTGAGAAGGACGGGTGAGCAGTACTTC; CDR3aa: CASSWGLRRTGEQYF
d_gene: NA; j_gene: TRBJ2-7; v_gene: TRBV20-1; abundance: many; CDR3nt: TGCAGTGCTACCAGTAGGTCCTACGAGCAGTACTTC; CDR3aa: CSATSRSYEQYF
d_gene: NA; j_gene: TRBJ1-4; v_gene: TRBV29-1; abundance: many; CDR3nt: TGCAGCGTTAAGGACAGTGAAAAACTGTTTTTT; CDR3aa: CSVKDSEKLFF
d_gene: NA; j_gene: TRBJ2-7; v_gene: TRBV11-1; abundance: many; CDR3nt: TGTGCCAGCAGCCGTTCACGGGACTCATCGATGCAGTACTTC; CDR3aa: CASSRSRDSSMQYF
d_gene: TRBD1; j_gene: TRBJ1-1; v_gene: TRBV15; abundance: many; CDR3nt: TGTGCCACCAGCATGGGTGGGACAGCGGACACTGAAGCTTTCTTT; CDR3aa: CATSMGGTADTEAFF
d_gene: NA; j_gene: TRBJ2-5; v_gene: TRBV5-1; abundance: many; CDR3nt: TGCGCCAGCAGCTTGGTCGGCAGGGAGGAGACCCAGTACTTC; CDR3aa: CASSLVGREETQYF
d_gene: NA; j_gene: TRBJ1-6; v_gene: TRBV15; abundance: many; CDR3nt: TGTGCCACCAGCACTGACGTGGTGGGGGTCTCACCCCTCCACTTT; CDR3aa: CATSTDVVGVSPLHF
d_gene: TRBD1; j_gene: TRBJ1-4; v_gene: TRBV11-3; abundance: few; CDR3nt: TGTGCCAGCAGTCAAGACCGGGACAGGAATTCGTGGGAAAAACTGTTTTTT; CDR3aa: CASSQDRDRNSWEKLFF
d_gene: NA; j_gene: TRBJ2-3; v_gene: TRBV20-1; abundance: many; CDR3nt: TGCAGTGCTCCTACTGGGGGTACAGATACGCAGTATTTT; CDR3aa: CSAPTGGTDTQYF
d_gene: NA; j_gene: TRBJ2-7; v_gene: TRBV6-5; abundance: many; CDR3nt: TGTGCCAGCAGTATCGGACAGCTCTACGAGCAGTACTTC; CDR3aa: CASSIGQLYEQYF
d_gene: NA; j_gene: TRBJ1-1; v_gene: TRBV5-1; abundance: many; CDR3nt: TGCGCCAGCACCCTTGGTGGGGGGATGAACACTGAAGCCTTCTTT; CDR3aa: CASTLGGGMNTEAFF
d_gene: NA; j_gene: TRBJ2-6; v_gene: TRBV7-8; abundance: many; CDR3nt: TGTGCCAGCAGCACCGGGGCCAACGTCCTGACTTTC; CDR3aa: CASSTGANVLTF
d_gene: NA; j_gene: TRBJ2-1; v_gene: TRBV12-3/TRBV12-4; abundance: many; CDR3nt: TGTGCCAGCACCGATGACAGGCAGTACAATGAGCAGTTCTTC; CDR3aa: CASTDDRQYNEQFF
d_gene: NA; j_gene: TRBJ1-5; v_gene: TRBV27; abundance: many; CDR3nt: TGTGCCAGCAGTCCCGGTTATCAGCCCCAGCATTTT; CDR3aa: CASSPGYQPQHF
d_gene: NA; j_gene: TRBJ2-6; v_gene: TRBV7-9; abundance: many; CDR3nt: TGTGCCAGCAGACCAACAGGGCACGGGGCCAACGTCCTGACTTTC; CDR3aa: CASRPTGHGANVLTF
d_gene: NA; j_gene: TRBJ1-1; v_gene: TRBV5-1; abundance: many; CDR3nt: TGCGCCAGCAGTCCCCAGGGAGCTGGGAACACTGAAGCTTTCTTT; CDR3aa: CASSPQGAGNTEAFF
d_gene: NA; j_gene: TRBJ1-1; v_gene: TRBV5-1; abundance: many; CDR3nt: TGCGCCAGCAGCTTGAGTGGGGGCACTGAAGCTTTCTTT; CDR3aa: CASSLSGGTEAFF
d_gene: NA; j_gene: TRBJ1-1; v_gene: TRBV24-1; abundance: many; CDR3nt: TGTGCCACCAGTGATGTGGGGGGGTGGAAGACTGAAGCTTTCTTT; CDR3aa: CATSDVGGWKTEAFF
d_gene: NA; j_gene: TRBJ1-5; v_gene: TRBV20-1; abundance: many; CDR3nt: TGCAGTGCTAGAGAGACTGGTTGGGGGAGGGAGGCTCAGCCCCAGCATTTT; CDR3aa: CSARETGWGREAQPQHF
d_gene: TRBD2; j_gene: TRBJ2-1; v_gene: TRBV7-2; abundance: many; CDR3nt: TGTGCCAGCAGCTTGGCGTACAGAAGCGGGAGACGTTATGAGCAGTTCTTC; CDR3aa: CASSLAYRSGRRYEQFF
d_gene: TRBD1; j_gene: TRBJ2-7; v_gene: TRBV7-2; abundance: many; CDR3nt: TGTGCCAGCAGCTTGAGGGACAGGGGCGCCTACGAGCAGTACTTC; CDR3aa: CASSLRDRGAYEQYF
d_gene: NA; j_gene: TRBJ2-3; v_gene: TRBV27; abundance: many; CDR3nt: TGTGCCAGCAGTTTCCGCGTCTCTAACGCAGATACGCAGTATTTT; CDR3aa: CASSFRVSNADTQYF
d_gene: NA; j_gene: TRBJ2-2; v_gene: TRBV25-1; abundance: many; CDR3nt: TGTGCCAGCAGCACAGCCTGGGACTCCTACACCGGGGAGCTGTTTTTT; CDR3aa: CASSTAWDSYTGELFF
d_gene: NA; j_gene: TRBJ1-2; v_gene: TRBV12-3/TRBV12-4; abundance: few; CDR3nt: TGTGCCAGCAGTCCGCAGGAGAACTATGGCTACACCTTC; CDR3aa: CASSPQENYGYTF
d_gene: NA; j_gene: TRBJ1-6; v_gene: TRBV27; abundance: many; CDR3nt: TGTGCCAGCAGTTTCTCCGACTCGAGGCCCCTCAACTTT; CDR3aa: CASSFSDSRPLNF
d_gene: TRBD1; j_gene: TRBJ1-2; v_gene: TRBV10-2; abundance: many; CDR3nt: TGCGCCAGCAGTGAGGACAGGGGTGGCTACACCTTC; CDR3aa: CASSEDRGGYTF
d_gene: TRBD2; j_gene: TRBJ2-4; v_gene: TRBV4-1; abundance: many; CDR3nt: TGCGCCAGCAGCCAACCCCGGGGGGGGGTACAAGCCAAAAACATTCAGTACTTC; CDR3aa: CASSQPRGGVQAKNIQYF
d_gene: NA; j_gene: TRBJ2-5; v_gene: TRBV5-1; abundance: many; CDR3nt: TGCGCCAGCAGCCTAAGGGACCCCCAAGAGACCCAGTACTTC; CDR3aa: CASSLRDPQETQYF
d_gene: NA; j_gene: TRBJ2-1; v_gene: TRBV20-1; abundance: many; CDR3nt: TGCAGTGCATACTCCGGGGGTGAGCAGTTCTTC; CDR3aa: CSAYSGGEQFF
d_gene: NA; j_gene: TRBJ1-1; v_gene: TRBV7-2; abundance: many; CDR3nt: TGTGCCAGCAGCACTCGGACGTTGAACACTGAAGCTTTCTTT; CDR3aa: CASSTRTLNTEAFF
d_gene: NA; j_gene: TRBJ1-2; v_gene: TRBV20-1; abundance: many; CDR3nt: TGCAGTGCTAGAAATGGACAGCATGGCTACACCTTC; CDR3aa: CSARNGQHGYTF